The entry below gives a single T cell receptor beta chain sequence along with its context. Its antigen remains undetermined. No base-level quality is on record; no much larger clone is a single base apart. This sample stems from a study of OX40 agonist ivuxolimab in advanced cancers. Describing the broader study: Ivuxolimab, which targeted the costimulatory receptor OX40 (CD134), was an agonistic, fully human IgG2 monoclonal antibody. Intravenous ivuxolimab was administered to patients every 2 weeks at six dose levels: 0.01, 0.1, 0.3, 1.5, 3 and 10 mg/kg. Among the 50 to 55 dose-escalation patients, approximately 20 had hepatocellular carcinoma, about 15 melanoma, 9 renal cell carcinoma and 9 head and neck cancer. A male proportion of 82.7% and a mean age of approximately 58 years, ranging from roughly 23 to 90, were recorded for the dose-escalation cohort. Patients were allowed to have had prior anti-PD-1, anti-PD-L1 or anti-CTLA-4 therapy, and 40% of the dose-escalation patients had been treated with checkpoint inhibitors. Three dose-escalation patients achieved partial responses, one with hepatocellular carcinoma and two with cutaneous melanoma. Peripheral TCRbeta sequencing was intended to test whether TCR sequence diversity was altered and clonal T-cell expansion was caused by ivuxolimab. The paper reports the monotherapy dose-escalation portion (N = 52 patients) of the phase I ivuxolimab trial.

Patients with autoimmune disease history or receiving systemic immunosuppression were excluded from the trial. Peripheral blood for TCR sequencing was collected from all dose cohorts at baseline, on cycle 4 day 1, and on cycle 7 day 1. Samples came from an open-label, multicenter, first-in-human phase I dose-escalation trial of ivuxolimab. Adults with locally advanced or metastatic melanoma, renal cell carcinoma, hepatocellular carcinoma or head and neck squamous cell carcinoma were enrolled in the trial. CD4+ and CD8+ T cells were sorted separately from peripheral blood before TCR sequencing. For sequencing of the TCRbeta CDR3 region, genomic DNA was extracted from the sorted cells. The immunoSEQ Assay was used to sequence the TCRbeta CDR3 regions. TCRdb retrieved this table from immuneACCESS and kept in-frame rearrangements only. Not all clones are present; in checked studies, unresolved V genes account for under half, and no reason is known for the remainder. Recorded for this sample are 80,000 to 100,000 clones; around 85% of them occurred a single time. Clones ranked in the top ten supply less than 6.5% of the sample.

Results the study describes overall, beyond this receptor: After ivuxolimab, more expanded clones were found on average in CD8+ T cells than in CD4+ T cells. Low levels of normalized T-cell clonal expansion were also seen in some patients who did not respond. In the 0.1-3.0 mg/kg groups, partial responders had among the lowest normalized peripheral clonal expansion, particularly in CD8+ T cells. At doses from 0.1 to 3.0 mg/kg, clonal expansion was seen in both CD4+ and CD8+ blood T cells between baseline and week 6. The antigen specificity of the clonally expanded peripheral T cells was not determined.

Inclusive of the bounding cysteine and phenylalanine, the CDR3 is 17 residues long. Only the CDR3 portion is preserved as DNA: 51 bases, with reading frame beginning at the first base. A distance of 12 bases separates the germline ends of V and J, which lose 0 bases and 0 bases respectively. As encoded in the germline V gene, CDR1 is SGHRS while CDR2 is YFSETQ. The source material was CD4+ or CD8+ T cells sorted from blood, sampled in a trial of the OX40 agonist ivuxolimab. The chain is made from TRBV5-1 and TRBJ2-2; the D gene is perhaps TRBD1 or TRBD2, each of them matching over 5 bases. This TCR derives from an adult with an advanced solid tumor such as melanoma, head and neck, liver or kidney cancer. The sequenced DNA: TGCGCCAGCAGCTTGGGCCGGGACCCGTCGAACACCGGGGAGCTGTTTTTT. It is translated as CASSLGRDPSNTGELFF.